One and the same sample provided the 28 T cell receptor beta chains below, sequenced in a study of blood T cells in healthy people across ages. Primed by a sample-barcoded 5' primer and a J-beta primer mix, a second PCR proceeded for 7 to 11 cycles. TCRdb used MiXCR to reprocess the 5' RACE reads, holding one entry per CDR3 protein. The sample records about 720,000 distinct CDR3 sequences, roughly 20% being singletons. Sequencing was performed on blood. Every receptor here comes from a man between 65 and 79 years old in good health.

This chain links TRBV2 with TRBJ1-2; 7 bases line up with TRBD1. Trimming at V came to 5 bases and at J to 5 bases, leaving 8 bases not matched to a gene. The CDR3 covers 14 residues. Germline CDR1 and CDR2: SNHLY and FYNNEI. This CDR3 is CASSSGEGAYGYTF. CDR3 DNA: TGTGCCAGCAGTTCCGGGGAGGGGGCATATGGCTACACCTTC.

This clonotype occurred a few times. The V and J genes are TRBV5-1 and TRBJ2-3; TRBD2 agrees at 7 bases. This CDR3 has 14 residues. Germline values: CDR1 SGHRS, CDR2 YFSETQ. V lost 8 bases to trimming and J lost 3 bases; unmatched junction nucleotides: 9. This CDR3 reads CASGSGVTTDTQYF. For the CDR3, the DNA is TGCGCCAGTGGGAGCGGGGTAACAACAGATACGCAGTATTTT.

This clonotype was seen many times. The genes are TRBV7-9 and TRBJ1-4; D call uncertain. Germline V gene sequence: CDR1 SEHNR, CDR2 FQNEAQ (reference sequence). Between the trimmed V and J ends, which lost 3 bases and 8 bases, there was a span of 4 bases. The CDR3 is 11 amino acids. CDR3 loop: CASSLVEKLFF. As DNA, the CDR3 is TGTGCCAGCAGCTTGGTCGAAAAACTGTTTTTT.

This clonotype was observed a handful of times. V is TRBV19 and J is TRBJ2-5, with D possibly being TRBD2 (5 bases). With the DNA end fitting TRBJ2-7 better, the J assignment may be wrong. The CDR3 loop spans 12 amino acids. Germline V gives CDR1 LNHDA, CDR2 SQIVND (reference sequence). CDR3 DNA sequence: TGTGCCAGTAGTACGTCGGGGTACGAGCAGTACTTC. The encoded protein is CASSTSGYEQYF.

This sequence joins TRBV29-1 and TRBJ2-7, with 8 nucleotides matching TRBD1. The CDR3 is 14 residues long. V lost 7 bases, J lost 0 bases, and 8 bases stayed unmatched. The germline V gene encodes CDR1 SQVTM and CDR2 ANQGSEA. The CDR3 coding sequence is TGCAGCGCCGGATTAACAGGGGGCTCCTACGAGCAGTACTTC. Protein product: CSAGLTGGSYEQYF.

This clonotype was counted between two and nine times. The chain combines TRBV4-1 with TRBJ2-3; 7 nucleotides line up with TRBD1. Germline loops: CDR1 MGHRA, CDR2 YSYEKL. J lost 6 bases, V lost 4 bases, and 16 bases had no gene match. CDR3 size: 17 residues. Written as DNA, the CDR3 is TGCGCCAGCAGCCCCATCGGACAGGTCTGGGAGCGGGATACGCAGTATTTT. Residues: CASSPIGQVWERDTQYF.

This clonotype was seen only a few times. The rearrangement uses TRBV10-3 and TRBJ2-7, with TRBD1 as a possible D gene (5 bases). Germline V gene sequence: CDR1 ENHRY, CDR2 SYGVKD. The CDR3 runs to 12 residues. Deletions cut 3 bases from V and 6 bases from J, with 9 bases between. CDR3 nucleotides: TGTGCCATCAGTGAAGGGGTTGGCGAGCAGTACTTC. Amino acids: CAISEGVGEQYF.

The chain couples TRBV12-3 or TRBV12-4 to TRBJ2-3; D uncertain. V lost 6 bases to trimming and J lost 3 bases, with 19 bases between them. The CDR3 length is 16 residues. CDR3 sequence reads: CASSPTTRSLTDTQYF. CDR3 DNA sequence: TGTGCCAGCAGCCCTACGACCAGGTCGCTAACAGATACGCAGTATTTT.

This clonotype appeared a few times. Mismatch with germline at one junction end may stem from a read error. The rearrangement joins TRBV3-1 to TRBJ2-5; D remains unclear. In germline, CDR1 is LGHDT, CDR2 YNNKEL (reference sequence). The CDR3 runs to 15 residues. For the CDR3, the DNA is TGTGCCAGCAGCCAAGTCACGGGTTTCGAAGAGGCCCAGTACTTC. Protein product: CASSQVTGFEEAQYF.

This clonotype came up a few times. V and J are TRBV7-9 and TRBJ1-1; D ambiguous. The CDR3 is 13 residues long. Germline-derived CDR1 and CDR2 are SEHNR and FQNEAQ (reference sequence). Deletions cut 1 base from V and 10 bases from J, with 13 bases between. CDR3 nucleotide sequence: TGTGCCAGCAGCTTAGAGGAGTTTAGGGCAGCTTTCTTT. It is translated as CASSLEEFRAAFF. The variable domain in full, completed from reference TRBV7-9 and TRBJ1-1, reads DTGVSQNPRHKITKRGQNVTFRCDPISEHNRLYWYRQTLGQGPEFLTYFQNEAQLEKSRLLSDRFSAERPKGSFSTLEIQRTEQGDSAMYLCASSLEEFRAAFFGQGTRLTVV.

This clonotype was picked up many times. The CDR3 sequence: CASSSDRAVYGYTF. The CDR3 DNA follows: TGTGCCAGCAGCTCGGACAGGGCGGTCTATGGCTACACCTTC. The chain is built from TRBV11-2 and TRBJ1-2; TRBD1 matches 8 bases. J was trimmed by 4 bases and V by 4 bases; bases with no gene match: 5. CDR1 is SGHAT, CDR2 FQNNGV, per germline. This CDR3 region has 14 residues.

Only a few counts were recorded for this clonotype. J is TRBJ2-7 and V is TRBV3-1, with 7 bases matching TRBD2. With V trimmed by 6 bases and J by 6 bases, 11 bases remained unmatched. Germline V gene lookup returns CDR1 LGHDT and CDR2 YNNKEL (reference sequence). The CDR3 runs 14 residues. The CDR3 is CASSRGGPRGEQYF. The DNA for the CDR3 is TGTGCCAGCAGTCGCGGGGGTCCGAGGGGCGAGCAGTACTTC.

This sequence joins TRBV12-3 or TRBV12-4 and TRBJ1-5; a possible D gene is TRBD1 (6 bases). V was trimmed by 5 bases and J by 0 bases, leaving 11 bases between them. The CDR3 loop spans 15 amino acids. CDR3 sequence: CASSRQVYSNQPQHF. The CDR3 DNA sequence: TGTGCCAGCAGTCGACAGGTTTATAGCAATCAGCCCCAGCATTTT.

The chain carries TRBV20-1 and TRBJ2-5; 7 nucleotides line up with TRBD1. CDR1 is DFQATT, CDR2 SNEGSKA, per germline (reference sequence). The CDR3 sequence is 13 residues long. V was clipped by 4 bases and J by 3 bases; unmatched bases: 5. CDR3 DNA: TGCAGTGCTAAGGGACAGAGAAAAGAGACCCAGTACTTC. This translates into CSAKGQRKETQYF.

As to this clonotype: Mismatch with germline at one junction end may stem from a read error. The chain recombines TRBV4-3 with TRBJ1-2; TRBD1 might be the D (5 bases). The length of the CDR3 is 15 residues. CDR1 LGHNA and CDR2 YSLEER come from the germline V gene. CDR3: CASSQGSRDGYRYTF. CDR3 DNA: TGCGCCAGCAGCCAAGGATCCCGGGACGGCTATCGCTACACCTTC.

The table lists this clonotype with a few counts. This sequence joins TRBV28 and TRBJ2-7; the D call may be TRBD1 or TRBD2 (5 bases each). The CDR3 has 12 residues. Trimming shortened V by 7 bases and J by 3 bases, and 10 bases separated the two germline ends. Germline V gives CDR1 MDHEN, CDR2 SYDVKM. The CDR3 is CASTLGGYEQYF. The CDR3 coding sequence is TGTGCCAGCACCCTTGGGGGCTACGAGCAGTACTTC.

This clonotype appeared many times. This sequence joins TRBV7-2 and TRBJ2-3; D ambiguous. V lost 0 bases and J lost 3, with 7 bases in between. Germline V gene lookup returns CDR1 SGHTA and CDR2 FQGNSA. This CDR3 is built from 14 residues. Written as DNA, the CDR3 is TGTGCCAGCAGCTTAGCGCTTTTAACAGATACGCAGTATTTT. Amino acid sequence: CASSLALLTDTQYF.

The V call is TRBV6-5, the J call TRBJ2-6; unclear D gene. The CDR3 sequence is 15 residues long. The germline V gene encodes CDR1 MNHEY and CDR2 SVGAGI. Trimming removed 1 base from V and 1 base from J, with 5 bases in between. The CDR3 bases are TGTGCCAGCAGTTACTTAGCATCTGGGGCCAACGTCCTGACTTTC. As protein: CASSYLASGANVLTF.

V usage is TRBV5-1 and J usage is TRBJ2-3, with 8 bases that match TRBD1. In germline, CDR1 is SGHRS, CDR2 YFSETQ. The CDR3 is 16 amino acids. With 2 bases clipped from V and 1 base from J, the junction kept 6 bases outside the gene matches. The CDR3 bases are TGCGCCAGCAGCTTAGGACAGGGCCTACGCACAGATACGCAGTATTTT. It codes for CASSLGQGLRTDTQYF.

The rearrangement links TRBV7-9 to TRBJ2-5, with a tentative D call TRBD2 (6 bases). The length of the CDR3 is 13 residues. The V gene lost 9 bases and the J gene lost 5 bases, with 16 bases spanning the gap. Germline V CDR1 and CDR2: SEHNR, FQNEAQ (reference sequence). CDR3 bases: TGTGCCAGTACGACTAGAGTGAAGGAGACCCAGTACTTC. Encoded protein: CASTTRVKETQYF. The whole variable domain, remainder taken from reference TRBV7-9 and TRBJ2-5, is DTGVSQNPRHKITKRGQNVTFRCDPISEHNRLYWYRQTLGQGPEFLTYFQNEAQLEKSRLLSDRFSAERPKGSFSTLEIQRTEQGDSAMYLCASTTRVKETQYFGPGTRLLVL.

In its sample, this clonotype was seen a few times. CDR3 sequence (DNA): TGCGCCAGCCGAACCACGGGTAGCGGAAACACAGATACGCAGTATTTT. It encodes CASRTTGSGNTDTQYF. The chain has TRBV5-1 and TRBJ2-3; D is possibly TRBD2 (6 bases). Deletions cut 7 bases from V and 2 bases from J, with 20 bases between. The CDR3 runs to 16 residues. CDR1 is SGHRS, CDR2 YFSETQ, per germline.

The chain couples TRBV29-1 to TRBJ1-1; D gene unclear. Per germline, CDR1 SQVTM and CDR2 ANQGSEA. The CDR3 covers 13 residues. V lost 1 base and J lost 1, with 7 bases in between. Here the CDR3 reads CSVEGGWNTEAFF. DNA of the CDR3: TGCAGCGTTGAAGGGGGTTGGAACACTGAAGCTTTCTTT.

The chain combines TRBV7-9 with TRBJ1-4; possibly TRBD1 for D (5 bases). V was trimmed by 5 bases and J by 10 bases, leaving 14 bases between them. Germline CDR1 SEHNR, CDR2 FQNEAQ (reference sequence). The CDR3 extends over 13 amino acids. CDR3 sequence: CASSPRQPGKLFF. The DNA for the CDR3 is TGTGCCAGCAGCCCAAGACAGCCTGGAAAACTGTTTTTT.

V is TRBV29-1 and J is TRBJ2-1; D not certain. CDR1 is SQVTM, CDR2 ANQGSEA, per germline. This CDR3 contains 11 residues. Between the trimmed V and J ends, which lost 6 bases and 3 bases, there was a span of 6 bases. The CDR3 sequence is CSVDGYNEQFF. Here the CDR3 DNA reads TGCAGCGTGGACGGCTACAATGAGCAGTTCTTC.

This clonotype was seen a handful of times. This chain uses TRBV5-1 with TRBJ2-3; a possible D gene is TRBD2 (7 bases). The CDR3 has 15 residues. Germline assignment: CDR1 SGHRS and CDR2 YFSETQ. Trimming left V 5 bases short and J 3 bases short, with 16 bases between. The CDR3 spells CASSTEGGRTDTQYF. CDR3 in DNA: TGCGCCAGCAGTACCGAGGGGGGGCGTACAGATACGCAGTATTTT.

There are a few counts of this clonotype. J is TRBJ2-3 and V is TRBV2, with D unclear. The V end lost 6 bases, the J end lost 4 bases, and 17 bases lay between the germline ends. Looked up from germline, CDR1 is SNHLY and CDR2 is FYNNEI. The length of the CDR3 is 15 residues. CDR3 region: CASRASNLWADTQYF. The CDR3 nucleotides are TGTGCCAGCAGGGCCTCTAATCTTTGGGCAGATACGCAGTATTTT.

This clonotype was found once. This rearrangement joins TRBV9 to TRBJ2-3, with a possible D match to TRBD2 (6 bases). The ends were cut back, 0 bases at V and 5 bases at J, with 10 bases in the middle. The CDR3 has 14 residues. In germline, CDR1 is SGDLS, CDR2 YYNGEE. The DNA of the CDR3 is TGTGCCAGCAGCGTAGGACCGGGAGAAGATACGCAGTATTTT. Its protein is CASSVGPGEDTQYF.

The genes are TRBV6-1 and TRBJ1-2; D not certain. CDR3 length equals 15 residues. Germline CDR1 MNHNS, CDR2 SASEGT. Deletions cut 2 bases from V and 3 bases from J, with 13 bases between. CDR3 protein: CASSELGSSYYGYTF. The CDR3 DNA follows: TGTGCCAGCAGTGAACTCGGCTCGTCCTACTATGGCTACACCTTC.